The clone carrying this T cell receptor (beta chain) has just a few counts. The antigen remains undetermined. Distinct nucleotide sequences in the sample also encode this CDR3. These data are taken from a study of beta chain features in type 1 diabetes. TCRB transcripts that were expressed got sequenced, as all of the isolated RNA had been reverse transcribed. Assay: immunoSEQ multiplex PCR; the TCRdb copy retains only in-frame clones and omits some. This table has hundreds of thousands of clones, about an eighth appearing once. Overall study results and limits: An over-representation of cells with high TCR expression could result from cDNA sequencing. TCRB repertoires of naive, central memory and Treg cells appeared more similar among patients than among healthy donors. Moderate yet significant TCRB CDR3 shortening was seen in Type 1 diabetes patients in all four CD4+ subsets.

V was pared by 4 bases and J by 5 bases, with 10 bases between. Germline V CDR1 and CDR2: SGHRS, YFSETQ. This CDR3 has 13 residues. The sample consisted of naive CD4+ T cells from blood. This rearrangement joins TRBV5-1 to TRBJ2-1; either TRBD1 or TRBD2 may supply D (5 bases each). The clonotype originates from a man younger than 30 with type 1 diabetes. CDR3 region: CASSLGTNNEQFF. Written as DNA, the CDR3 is TGCGCCAGCAGCCTGGGGACGAACAATGAGCAGTTCTTC.